This T cell receptor (beta chain) was obtained from a study of human versus mouse CDR3 diversity and MHC coevolution. About the research overall: Reported immunoSEQ sensitivity was one in 200,000 T cells, with reduced amplification bias. Samples had between roughly 0.6 x 10^7 and 1.6 x 10^7 valid reads.

The CDR3 loop spans 15 amino acids. J lost 2 bases, V lost 0 bases, and 3 bases had no gene match. CDR1 SGHTS and CDR2 YDEGEE come from the germline V gene. Study results and caveats: iCHAO1 estimated the human TCR beta repertoire at 1.6 million or so clonotypes.

Here immunoSEQ multiplex PCR was the method, and the copy in TCRdb shows in-frame clones only, minus some. In the table there are about 81,000 clones, roughly 95% of which are singletons. Note on this clone: Antigen: not known.

This receptor was identified in a person between 30 and 69 years old in good health. The sample comprised naive CD4+ T cells from blood. Noted subset: CD45RO-negative CD62L-positive naive CD4 T cells. The chain combines TRBV5-8 with TRBJ2-5; 8 nucleotides line up with TRBD1. CDR3 loop: CASSLGQGRQETQYF. In DNA, the CDR3 is TGTGCCAGCAGCTTGGGACAGGGGCGGCAAGAGACCCAGTACTTC.